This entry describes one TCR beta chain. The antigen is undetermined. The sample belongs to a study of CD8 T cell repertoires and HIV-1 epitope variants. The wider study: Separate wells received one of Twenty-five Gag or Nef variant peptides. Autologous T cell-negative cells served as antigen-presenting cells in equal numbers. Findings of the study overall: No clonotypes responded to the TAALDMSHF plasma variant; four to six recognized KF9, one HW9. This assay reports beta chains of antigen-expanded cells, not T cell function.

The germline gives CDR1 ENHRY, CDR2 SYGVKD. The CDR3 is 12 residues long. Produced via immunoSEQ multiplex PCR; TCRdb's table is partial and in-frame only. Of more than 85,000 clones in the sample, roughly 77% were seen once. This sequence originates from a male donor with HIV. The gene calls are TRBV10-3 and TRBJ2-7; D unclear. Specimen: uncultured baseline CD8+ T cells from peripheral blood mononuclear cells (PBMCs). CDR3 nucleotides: TGTGCTACGACGCCGGGCACCTACGAGCAGTACTTC. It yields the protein CATTPGTYEQYF.